This T cell receptor (beta chain) is from a study of tumor and adjacent non-tumor tissue in lung cancer. Remarks on this clonotype: Antigen unknown. Since a much larger clone is just one base distant, this may be a read error.

Trimming removed 5 bases from V and 9 bases from J, with 14 bases in between. This CDR3 is 14 amino acids long. The germline gives CDR1 MDHEN, CDR2 SYDVKM. A modified ARM-PCR protocol with three rounds of nested PCR amplified TCRbeta. TCRdb ran MiXCR on the multiplex PCR reads and lists one entry per CDR3 protein. The sample holds approximately 75,000 distinct CDR3 sequences, roughly 73% seen once. RNA was extracted from bulk tissue without any cell sorting. Study-wide results and limits: Tumor TCR diversity, when higher, was linked to shorter survival.

The chain has TRBV28 and TRBJ1-6; no clear D. The material sequenced was lung tumor tissue. The TCR originated in a woman between 50 and 59 years old with non-small cell lung cancer. CDR3 DNA: TGTGCCAGCAGTACTGCGCATACGGGTTCACCCCTCCACTTT. It is translated as CASSTAHTGSPLHF.